The clone carrying this T cell receptor beta chain has just a few counts. Its target is unknown. These data are taken from a study of CD8 T cells in ankylosing spondylitis. Points from the study as a whole: Clones that were linked to disease were CD8+ and were relatively rare in peripheral blood. It was reported that disease-linked clones were significantly enriched in matched ankylosing spondylitis synovial fluid.

As the method for making TCR beta libraries, quantitative 5'-RACE with molecular barcodes was used. TCRdb independently ran MiXCR on the 5' RACE reads; one entry per CDR3 protein. The sample records some 300,000 distinct CDR3 sequences, roughly 20% being singletons. This sequence originates from a female donor with ankylosing spondylitis or in good health (not recorded which). The source material was blood, either unsorted or a sorted T cell fraction (not recorded which).

The CDR3 is CASSEVGWAWETQYF. Written as DNA, the CDR3 is TGTGCCAGCAGTGAAGTAGGGTGGGCCTGGGAGACCCAGTACTTC. The gene calls are TRBV6-1 and TRBJ2-5, with no clear D. Trimming left V 1 base short and J 5 bases short, with 14 bases between. Per germline, CDR1 MNHNS and CDR2 SASEGT. CDR3 length: 15 residues.